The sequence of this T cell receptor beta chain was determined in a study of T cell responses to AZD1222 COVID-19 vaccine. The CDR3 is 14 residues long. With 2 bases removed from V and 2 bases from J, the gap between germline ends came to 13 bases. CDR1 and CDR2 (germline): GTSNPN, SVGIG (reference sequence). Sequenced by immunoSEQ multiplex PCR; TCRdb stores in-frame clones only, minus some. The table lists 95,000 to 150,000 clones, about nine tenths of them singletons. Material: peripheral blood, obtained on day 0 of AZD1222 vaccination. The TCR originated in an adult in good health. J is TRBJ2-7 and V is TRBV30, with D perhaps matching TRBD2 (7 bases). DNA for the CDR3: TGTGCCTGGAGTCCGCCCGGGGGGCCCTACGAGCAGTACTTC. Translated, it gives CAWSPPGGPYEQYF.